This T cell receptor beta chain stems from a study of control samples from healthy donors and cancer patients. CDR3 length: 14 residues. V shed 9 bases and J 4 bases; nucleotides not matched to a gene: 11. Germline values: CDR1 SGHNT, CDR2 YYREEE (reference sequence). Here immunoSEQ multiplex PCR was the method, and the copy in TCRdb shows in-frame clones only, minus some. Altogether more than 150,000 clones are present, about 93% being singletons, with the ten largest covering under 2.5%. Material: blood. This TCR came from a middle-aged man in good health. This chain joins TRBV5-4 and TRBJ2-5; 8 bases match TRBD1. The CDR3 bases are TGTGCCACCAAGGAGGGACAGGACAGAGAGACCCAGTACTTC. Encoded protein: CATKEGQDRETQYF.